This TCR beta chain was recovered during a study of shared clonotypes between healthy human individuals. Per the authors' pipeline: Junction-only immunoSEQ sequences carried no quality scores, so filtering differed. Profiling relied on immunoSEQ multiplex PCR, and the TCRdb table lists in-frame clones only, not all of them. For V, J and clone size, that table is used; D and trimming come from the DNA. Of 2.3 million or so clones in the sample, roughly 93% are singletons; the top ten hold about 0.37%. General observations from the study: Memory subsets generally showed lower estimated richness than naive subsets.

Worth noting for this clone: Antigen specificity is unknown.

The receptor's source is a man younger than 30 in good health. Some clones in this sample may be carry-over from other donors' samples. Input material: naive CD4+ T cells from PBMCs. Regarding subset: CD45RA+ positively selected.

CDR3: CAWSVRGRTDSPLHF. The CDR3 DNA follows: TGTGCCTGGAGTGTCAGGGGGCGCACGGATTCACCCCTCCACTTT. This chain connects TRBV30 to TRBJ1-6; 8 positions match TRBD1. The CDR3 loop spans 15 amino acids. Trimming at V came to 0 bases and at J to 8 bases, leaving 6 bases not matched to a gene. The V gene's germline CDR1 is GTSNPN and CDR2 SVGIG (reference sequence).